This T cell receptor (beta chain) was retrieved from a study of cytomegalovirus exposure and HLA in healthy donors. Overall study results and limits: The investigators catalogued 150 to 200 TCR beta chains as cytomegalovirus-associated.

Trimming shortened V by 1 base and J by 4 bases, and 14 bases separated the two germline ends. Per the germline V gene, CDR1 is PRHDT and CDR2 is FYEKMQ (reference sequence). This CDR3 is built from 16 residues. Assay: immunoSEQ multiplex PCR; the TCRdb copy retains only in-frame clones and omits some. The table lists about 200,000 clones, around 78% of them singletons. Notes on this clone: Its antigen remains unknown.

The chain employs TRBV13 and TRBJ2-1; a possible D gene is TRBD1 (7 bases). Input material: PBMCs. The receptor was isolated from a woman aged 18-29 years in good health and CMV-seronegative. CDR3 residues: CASSLEEGARYNEQFF. For the CDR3, the DNA is TGTGCCAGCAGCTTAGAGGAGGGGGCGCGGTACAATGAGCAGTTCTTC.